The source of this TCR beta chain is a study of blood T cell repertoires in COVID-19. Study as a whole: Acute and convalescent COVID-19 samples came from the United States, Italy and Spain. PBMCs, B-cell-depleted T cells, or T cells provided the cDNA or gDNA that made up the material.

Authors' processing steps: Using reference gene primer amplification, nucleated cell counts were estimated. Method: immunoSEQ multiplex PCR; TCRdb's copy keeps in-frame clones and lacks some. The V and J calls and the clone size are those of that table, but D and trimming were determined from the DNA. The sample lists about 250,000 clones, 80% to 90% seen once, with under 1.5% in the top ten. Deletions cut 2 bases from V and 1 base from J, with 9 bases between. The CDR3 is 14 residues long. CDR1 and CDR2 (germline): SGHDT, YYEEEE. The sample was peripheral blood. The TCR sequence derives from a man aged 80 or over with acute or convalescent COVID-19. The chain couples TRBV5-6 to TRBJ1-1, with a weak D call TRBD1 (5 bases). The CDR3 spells CASSFGHPNTEAFF. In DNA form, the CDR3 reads TGTGCCAGCAGCTTTGGACACCCGAACACTGAAGCTTTCTTT.